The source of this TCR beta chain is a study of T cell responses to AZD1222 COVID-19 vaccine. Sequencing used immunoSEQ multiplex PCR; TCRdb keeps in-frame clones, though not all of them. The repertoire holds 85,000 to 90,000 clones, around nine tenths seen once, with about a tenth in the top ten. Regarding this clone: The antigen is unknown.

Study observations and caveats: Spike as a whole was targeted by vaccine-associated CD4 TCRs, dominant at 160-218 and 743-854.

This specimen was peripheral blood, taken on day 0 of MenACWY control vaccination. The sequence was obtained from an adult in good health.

The DNA of the CDR3 is TGTGCCAGTAGGATTTTCGGCACAGATACGCAGTATTTT. It is translated as CASRIFGTDTQYF. The chain combines TRBV19 with TRBJ2-3; unclear D gene. The CDR3 totals 13 residues. Trimming left V 6 bases short and J 1 base short, with 8 bases between. CDR1 is LNHDA and CDR2 is SQIVND in the germline V gene (reference sequence).